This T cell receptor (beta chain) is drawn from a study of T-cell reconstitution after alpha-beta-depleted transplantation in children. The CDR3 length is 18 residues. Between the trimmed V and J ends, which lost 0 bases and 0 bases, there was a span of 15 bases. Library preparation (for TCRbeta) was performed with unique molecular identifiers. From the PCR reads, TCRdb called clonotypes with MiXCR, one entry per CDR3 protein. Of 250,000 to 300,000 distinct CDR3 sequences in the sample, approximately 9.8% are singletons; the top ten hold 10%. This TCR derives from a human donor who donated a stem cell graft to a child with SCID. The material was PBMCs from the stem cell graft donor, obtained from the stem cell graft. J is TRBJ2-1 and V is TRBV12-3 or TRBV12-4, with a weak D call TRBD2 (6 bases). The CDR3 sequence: CASSLALLEGSSYNEQFF. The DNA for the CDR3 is TGTGCCAGCAGTTTAGCGCTCTTGGAGGGAAGCTCCTACAATGAGCAGTTCTTC.